Here is one T cell receptor (beta chain) with its context. Its antigen is unknown. The data were obtained in a study of cytomegalovirus exposure and HLA in healthy donors. General study findings and limits: Later examination showed HLA-associated TCR beta chains had greater clonal expansion than equally common others.

The length of the CDR3 is 13 residues. Germline CDR1 SGHTA, CDR2 FQGNSA. Germline trimming cut 5 bases from V and 8 bases from J; bases unmatched to any gene: 5. PCR employed 60 Vbeta and 13 Jbeta primers. Clones were read by immunoSEQ multiplex PCR, and TCRdb kept only the in-frame ones, dropping some. The data contain approximately 100,000 clones, approximately 68% of them singletons. The sequencing sample was made of PBMCs. This sequence was found in a woman aged 18-35 years in good health and CMV-seropositive. The gene calls are TRBV7-2 and TRBJ1-2; 10 bases align to TRBD1. In DNA form, the CDR3 reads TGTGCCAGCAGCGCGGACAGGGGGAGAGGCTACACCTTC. This encodes CASSADRGRGYTF.